The 3 T cell receptor beta chains presented below share a single source sample, sequenced in a study of identical twins. TCRdb reprocessed the 5' RACE reads via MiXCR and lists one record per CDR3 protein. The table has approximately 490,000 distinct CDR3 sequences, about 20% seen once. Another study also made use of these data, one on yellow fever vaccine responses in identical twins.

The sequenced material came from CD4+ T cells sorted from blood. The source of these receptors is a woman aged 18-30 years in good health.

The chain joins TRBV20-1 to TRBJ2-2; 8 positions match TRBD1. The junction had 7 bases not matched to a gene; V was cut back by 5 bases and J by 5 bases. Germline V lookup: CDR1 DFQATT, CDR2 SNEGSKA (reference sequence). The CDR3 length is 14 residues. The CDR3: CSADTGGRTGELFF. In DNA form, the CDR3 reads TGCAGTGCTGACACAGGGGGGCGTACCGGGGAGCTGTTTTTT.

The CDR3 protein is CASSYQGAGETQYF. The CDR3 coding sequence is TGTGCCAGCAGCTACCAGGGGGCGGGGGAGACCCAGTACTTC. V usage is TRBV7-2 and J usage is TRBJ2-5, with 8 bases that match TRBD1. The CDR3 length is 14 residues. Germline CDR1 and CDR2: SGHTA and FQGNSA. The V and J ends lost 4 bases and 5 bases, in that order; junction bases with no gene match: 6.

This clonotype has just a few counts. This rearrangement joins TRBV4-1 to TRBJ1-5; 10 bases agree with TRBD1. The CDR3 loop spans 18 amino acids. Germline CDR1 MGHRA, CDR2 YSYEKL. J was trimmed by 0 bases and V by 1 base; bases with no gene match: 6. CDR3 residues: CASSQGSGQGFSNQPQHF. In DNA form, the CDR3 reads TGCGCCAGCAGCCAAGGATCGGGACAGGGGTTTAGCAATCAGCCCCAGCATTTT.